The present T cell receptor beta chain was sequenced within a study of T-cell memory formation after mild COVID-19. Study in general: The study found TCR clusters largely donor specific. Findings of the study overall: A second wave expanding day 15 to 37 was CD4+-biased; contracting clones were balanced.

In its sample, this clonotype was seen a few times. The antigen is unknown. Constant-segment primers and 5'RACE yielded cDNA libraries for TCR alpha and TCR beta, each carrying sample barcodes and UMIs. MiXCR was run by TCRdb on the 5' RACE reads, yielding one entry per CDR3 protein. The sample holds 170,000 or so distinct CDR3 sequences; about a fifth are singletons and the top ten take around 23%. The CDR3 is made up of 13 amino acids. V lost 8 bases and J lost 1; bases outside the gene matches: 4. Germline V CDR1 and CDR2: KGHSH, LQKENI. The sequencing sample was made of PBMCs or a T cell subset sorted from them (not recorded which). V gene TRBV18 combines with J gene TRBJ1-1; 7 bases are shared with TRBD1. The sequence was collected from an adult woman who had mild COVID-19 (a few samples of this study predate the infection). Cell type and time point are not known. For the CDR3, the DNA is TGTGCCAGCCAACAGGGGAGGAACACTGAAGCTTTCTTT. Translated: CASQQGRNTEAFF.